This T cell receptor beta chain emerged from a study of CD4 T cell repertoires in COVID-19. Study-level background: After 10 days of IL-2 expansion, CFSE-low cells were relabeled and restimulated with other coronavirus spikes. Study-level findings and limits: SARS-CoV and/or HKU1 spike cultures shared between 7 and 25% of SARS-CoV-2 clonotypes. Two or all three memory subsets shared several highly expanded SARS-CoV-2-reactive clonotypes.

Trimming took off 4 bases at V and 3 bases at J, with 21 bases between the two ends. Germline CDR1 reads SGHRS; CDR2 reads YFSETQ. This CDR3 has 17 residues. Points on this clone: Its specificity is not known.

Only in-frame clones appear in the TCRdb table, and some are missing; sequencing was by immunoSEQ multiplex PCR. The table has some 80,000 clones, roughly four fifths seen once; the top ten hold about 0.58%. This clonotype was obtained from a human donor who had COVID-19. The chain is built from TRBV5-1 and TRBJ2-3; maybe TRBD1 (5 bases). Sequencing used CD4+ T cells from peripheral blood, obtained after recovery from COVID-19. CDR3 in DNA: TGCGCCAGCAGCCCCGGGTTGGGGCCGGATCCTACAGATACGCAGTATTTT. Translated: CASSPGLGPDPTDTQYF.